A selection of T cell receptor beta chains follows, all from one sample in a study of T cell changes during pregnancy in multiple sclerosis. Method: immunoSEQ multiplex PCR; TCRdb's copy keeps in-frame clones and lacks some. In the table there are roughly 45,000 clones, about nine tenths of which are singletons. The material was peripheral blood, obtained in the second trimester of pregnancy. These receptors all come from a female donor in good health, enrolled as a control in a pregnancy study. Both conserved end residues are part of each CDR3. Fields, in order: clone size, D gene, V gene, J gene, CDR3 DNA, CDR3 protein. D genes are given only for firm matches. Expanded clones are given a class, and other clones once, few, many or no size at all.

NA	TRBD2	TRBV29-1	TRBJ2-1	TGCAGCGCCCGAACTAGCGGGAGGTATGAGCAGTTCTTC	CSARTSGRYEQFF
once	TRBD1	TRBV30	TRBJ1-2	TGTGCCTGGAGTAAGCTTAGGACAGGGGCGGGTCGCTATGGCTACACCTTC	CAWSKLRTGAGRYGYTF
NA	TRBD1	TRBV5-1	TRBJ2-5	TGCGCCAGCAGCCCGTGGACAGGGAAAGAGACCCAGTACTTC	CASSPWTGKETQYF
NA	NA	TRBV29-1	TRBJ1-2	TGCAGCACCGAGGAGGACTCCAGGAATGGCTACACCTTC	CSTEEDSRNGYTF
NA	TRBD2	TRBV5-1	TRBJ2-1	TGCGCCAGCAGCTCCCCTGGGGCTAGCGGGAGATACAATGAGCAGTTCTTC	CASSSPGASGRYNEQFF
NA	NA	TRBV29-1	TRBJ2-7	TGCAGCGTTGCCGACGGGGCGCGGGGCAAGCAGTACTTC	CSVADGARGKQYF
NA	TRBD2	TRBV5-6	TRBJ2-1	TGTGCCAGCAGTTTGACTAGCGGGGGCCCCCCGGTGTTCTTC	CASSLTSGGPPVFF
NA	NA	TRBV6-5	TRBJ1-1	TGTGCCAGCAAGTGGATAAGGGGGGGCACTGAAGCTTTCTTT	CASKWIRGGTEAFF
NA	TRBD2	TRBV6-4	TRBJ2-3	TGTGCCAGCAGTATAGCGGGAGGCACAGATACGCAGTATTTT	CASSIAGGTDTQYF
NA	NA	TRBV5-4	TRBJ2-1	TGTGCCAGCAGCATCAACCGGGTTTACAATGAGCAGTTCTTC	CASSINRVYNEQFF
NA	TRBD1	TRBV29-1	TRBJ1-2	TGCAGCGTTGAATGGGACAGGATTAACTATGGCTACACCTTC	CSVEWDRINYGYTF
NA	TRBD1	TRBV5-5	TRBJ1-1	TGTGCCAGCAGCTTTATTCAGGGGGACACTGAAGCTTTCTTT	CASSFIQGDTEAFF
NA	TRBD1	TRBV6-5	TRBJ1-2	TGTGCCAGCAGTTACTCGGGGACAGGGGGCTATGGCTACACCTTC	CASSYSGTGGYGYTF
NA	TRBD2	TRBV5-1	TRBJ2-3	TGCGCCAGCAGCTTGGCTAGCGGGGGGATACGAGGCACAGATACGCAGTATTTT	CASSLASGGIRGTDTQYF
NA	NA	TRBV6-5	TRBJ2-5	TGTGCCAGCAGTCAGTGGGGACACCGAGAGACCCAGTACTTC	CASSQWGHRETQYF
NA	TRBD2	TRBV7-2	TRBJ2-7	TGTGCCAGCAGCTTAGCGCCGGCGGGAGGGTGGAACGAGCAGTACTTC	CASSLAPAGGWNEQYF
NA	NA	TRBV6-4	TRBJ2-7	TGTGCCAGCAGCCCCTCGCGAAACTCCTACGAGCAGTACTTC	CASSPSRNSYEQYF
few	TRBD1	TRBV28	TRBJ1-3	TGTGCCGGACGAACAGGGGGAGCTGGAAACACCATATATTTT	CAGRTGGAGNTIYF
NA	TRBD2	TRBV11-2	TRBJ2-7	TGTGCCAGCAGCTTAGAGGCTAGCGGGGCCTACGAGCAGTACTTC	CASSLEASGAYEQYF
NA	TRBD2	TRBV5-5	TRBJ2-1	TGTGCCAGCAGCCTAGGACTAGCCCTGAATGAGCAGTTCTTC	CASSLGLALNEQFF
NA	TRBD1	TRBV30	TRBJ1-6	TGTGCCTGGAGTACACAGGGGGGAAATTCACCCCTCCACTTT	CAWSTQGGNSPLHF
NA	NA	TRBV15	TRBJ2-7	TGTGCCACCAGCAGTCGAAGCGGATCCTACGAGCAGTACTTC	CATSSRSGSYEQYF
once	TRBD2	TRBV18	TRBJ2-3	TGTGCCAGCTCAGCTCGACTAGCGGTGAGCACAGATACGCAGTATTTT	CASSARLAVSTDTQYF
NA	NA	TRBV10-3	TRBJ2-1	TGTGCCATCAGTGAGCCCCGCAATGAGCAGTTCTTC	CAISEPRNEQFF
NA	NA	TRBV2	TRBJ2-2	TGTGCCAGCAGTGAAGCGCGAGCTGTCGGGGAGCTGTTTTTT	CASSEARAVGELFF
NA	TRBD2	TRBV9	TRBJ2-2	TGTGCCAGCAGCATCAGCGGGGGAGCGGGGGGGCCGGGCGGGGAGCTGTTTTTT	CASSISGGAGGPGGELFF
NA	NA	TRBV6-6	TRBJ2-5	TGTGCCAGCAGTTCCTCGGGGCTGGCGGAGACCCAGTACTTC	CASSSSGLAETQYF